This entry describes one T cell receptor beta chain. Its antigen remains unidentified. At one of its ends the junction is not consistent with the germline gene, which may arise from a read error. The entry originates in a study of T cell repertoires in cytomegalovirus infection. Overall study: Use of recently identified HLA-C-restricted and well-studied HLA-B-restricted CMV epitopes was part of the study. Indications of both CMV infection and matching HLA type were provided by public TCR beta signatures. Notes on the study in general: Cumulative frequency of public TCR beta families picked out carriers of CMV plus the relevant HLA. Dominating the ex vivo response were TCR beta clonotypes that were CMV-specific and HLA-C-restricted.

Each CDR3 protein is one row after TCRdb ran MiXCR on the reads. The table lists some 900,000 distinct CDR3 sequences, around a third of them singletons, with roughly an eighth in the top ten. This TCR derives from a human donor in good health (CMV status not recorded). Some clones in this sample may be carry-over from other donors' samples. The sequenced sample was cultured CD8+ T cells from PBMCs, obtained from culture after CMV antigen stimulation.

CDR3 DNA sequence: TGTGTCAGCGCCCTAAACAGGGGAATGAACACTGAAGCTTTCTTT. Translating gives CVSALNRGMNTEAFF. This rearrangement joins TRBV12-3 or TRBV12-4 to TRBJ1-1, with 7 bases aligning to TRBD1. The CDR3 contains 15 residues.